The T cell receptor beta chain under discussion was sequenced for a study of cytomegalovirus exposure and HLA in healthy donors. The germline V gene has CDR1 MNHEY and CDR2 SMNVEV (reference sequence). Trimming took 9 bases from V and 9 from J; bases not matched to a gene: 3. The CDR3 has 10 amino acids. The primer mix had 60 Vbeta and 13 Jbeta primers. Data came from immunoSEQ multiplex PCR; TCRdb stores just in-frame clones and leaves some out. The sample holds some 150,000 clones, about 80% seen once. This TCR was recovered from a woman aged 30 to 39 in good health and CMV-seronegative. Material for sequencing was PBMCs. The rearrangement uses TRBV27 and TRBJ1-2, with 8 bases identical to TRBD1. The CDR3 sequence is CARDRESYTF. The CDR3 DNA is TGTGCCAGGGACAGGGAAAGCTACACCTTC.